A selection of T cell receptor beta chains follows, all from one sample in a study of T-cell reconstitution after alpha-beta-depleted transplantation in children. MiXCR was run by TCRdb on the PCR reads, yielding one entry per CDR3 protein. The sample has around 670,000 distinct CDR3 sequences, under 15% seen once. Sequencing was performed on PBMCs, taken before TCRalphabeta/CD19-depleted stem cell transplant. These receptors all come from a girl aged 2-10 years with congenital amegakaryocytic thrombocytopenia, due to receive a stem cell transplant. Each CDR3 is given with its conserved first and last residue. D genes are given only for firm matches. Where a row states a size, it is once, few, many or the class of an expanded clone; other rows omit it.

>NA|TRBD2|TRBV20-1|TRBJ2-5
TGCAGTGCGCACCCGGGACTAGCGGTCCAAGAGACCCAGTACTTC
CSAHPGLAVQETQYF
>NA|NA|TRBV28|TRBJ1-4
TGTGCCAGCAGTTTACGCGCTATACGCTCTAATGAAAAACTGTTTTTT
CASSLRAIRSNEKLFF
>NA|NA|TRBV20-1|TRBJ1-2
TGCAGTGCTGCACCGGGACTTAACTATGGCTACACCTTC
CSAAPGLNYGYTF
>NA|TRBD2|TRBV3-1|TRBJ2-3
TGTGCCAGCAGCCAGCCGGGACTAGCGGCTACTAGCACAGATACGCAGTATTTT
CASSQPGLAATSTDTQYF
>many|NA|TRBV5-6|TRBJ2-3
TGTGCCAGCAGCTTGTGGCAGAGAACCGCAGAAGATACGCAGTATTTT
CASSLWQRTAEDTQYF
>many|NA|TRBV6-1|TRBJ2-7
TGTGCCAGCAGCGACGCCACAAAAAACAGGGTCGGCGAGCAGTACTTC
CASSDATKNRVGEQYF
>few|NA|TRBV12-3/TRBV12-4|TRBJ2-7
TGTGCCAGCAGCTATCGCCGGACCTACGAGCAGTACTTC
CASSYRRTYEQYF
>NA|NA|TRBV5-6|TRBJ1-1
TGTGCCAGCAGCTTGGGGGCCGGGACCCCAGCTTTCTTT
CASSLGAGTPAFF
>many|NA|TRBV12-3/TRBV12-4|TRBJ2-5
TGTGCCAGCAGTTCGCTAGCGAGAGAGGTGGAGACCCAGTACTTC
CASSSLAREVETQYF
>NA|TRBD2|TRBV28|TRBJ2-1
TGTGCCAGCAAAGGAGCGGGAAACGCTTACAATGAGCAGTTCTTC
CASKGAGNAYNEQFF
>NA|NA|TRBV25-1|TRBJ2-7
TGTGCCAGCAGCTATGGCGCCGAGCAGTACTTC
CASSYGAEQYF
>few|TRBD1|TRBV6-5|TRBJ2-1
TGTGCCAGCAGTTATCTCCAACGGACAGGGGTCTACAATGAGCAGTTCTTC
CASSYLQRTGVYNEQFF
>NA|NA|TRBV4-1|TRBJ2-3
TGCGCCAGCAGCCAAGAACTGTTCAGAGATACGCAGTATTTT
CASSQELFRDTQYF
>NA|TRBD2|TRBV12-3/TRBV12-4|TRBJ2-7
TGTGCCAGCAGTTTTGTAGCGGGAGTGTGGGAGCAGTACTTC
CASSFVAGVWEQYF
>few|NA|TRBV4-1|TRBJ1-1
TGCGCCAGCAGCCAGGGGGGGGGCAGATACACGATGAACACTGAAGCTTTCTTT
CASSQGGGRYTMNTEAFF
>few|TRBD2|TRBV5-1|TRBJ2-1
TGCGCCAGCAGCTCCAACCCTACTAAACTAGCGGGCCTCTACAATGAGCAGTTCTTC
CASSSNPTKLAGLYNEQFF
>few|NA|TRBV5-1|TRBJ2-1
TGCGCCAGCAGGGGGGTCTGGGAGGAATCCTACAATGAGCAGTTCTTC
CASRGVWEESYNEQFF
>few|TRBD1|TRBV5-1|TRBJ2-6
TGCGCCAGCAGCTCTCTGGAGGGACAGGGAGTATCTGGGGCCAACGTCCTGACTTTC
CASSSLEGQGVSGANVLTF
>NA|NA|TRBV12-3/TRBV12-4|TRBJ2-5
TGTGCCAGCAGCCCGGTTGGGACGGAGACCCAGTACTTC
CASSPVGTETQYF
>NA|NA|TRBV30|TRBJ1-5
TGTGCCTGGGACCGGGCTCCAGAGGAAGGGCCCCAGCATTTT
CAWDRAPEEGPQHF
>NA|TRBD2|TRBV20-1|TRBJ2-1
TGCAGTGCTAGAGATCAGGCGTTAGCGGGAGCGGGTGAGCAGTTCTTC
CSARDQALAGAGEQFF
>NA|NA|TRBV7-8|TRBJ2-7
TGTGCCAGCAGCCCCGGCCTAACTAGACCTCCTACTACCTGGACCTACGAGCAGTACTTC
CASSPGLTRPPTTWTYEQYF
>NA|NA|TRBV5-1|TRBJ2-1
TGCGCCAGCAGCTTGGCAGCAACGGGGGCCCCGCCCAATGAGCAGTTCTTC
CASSLAATGAPPNEQFF